This TCR beta chain came from a study of Ad26.COV2.S vaccination and SARS-CoV-2 variants. Assay used: immunoSEQ multiplex PCR; TCRdb lists only in-frame clones, some missing. The sample includes fewer than 900,000 clones, about 90% of them seen just once. The CDR3 consists of 14 residues. V was trimmed by 6 bases and J by 9 bases, leaving 17 bases between them. The germline V gene encodes CDR1 SGHVS and CDR2 FQNEAQ. The treatment denotes: about 20 received Ad26.COV2.S at low or high dose, single or two shots; 5 received placebo; per-sample allocation not given. It was on day 63 after the first vaccine or placebo injection that samples were taken. An Ad26 vector was used to express Wuhan-strain SARS-CoV-2 spike as the vaccine.

The source material was peripheral blood, sampled in a trial of Ad26.COV2.S vaccine versus placebo. This chain links TRBV7-8 with TRBJ2-2; the D is unclear. This clonotype originated in a person between 18 and 65 years old who received the Ad26.COV2.S COVID-19 vaccine or a placebo. CDR3 amino acids: CASRGNTLDRELFF. In DNA form, the CDR3 reads TGTGCCAGCAGGGGGAATACGTTAGACCGGGAGCTGTTTTTT.